The 15 T cell receptor beta chains below come from one sample, sequenced in a study of T-cell reconstitution after alpha-beta-depleted transplantation in children. A library of TCRbeta sequences, prepared with unique molecular identifiers, was generated. TCRdb redid the calling of the PCR reads with MiXCR, one entry per CDR3 protein. The sample carries about 460,000 distinct CDR3 sequences, approximately 12% recorded once. The starting material was PBMCs from the stem cell graft donor, obtained from the stem cell graft. These receptor sequences come from a human donor who donated a stem cell graft to a child with combined immunodeficiency.

This clonotype came up many times. The chain uses TRBV12-3 or TRBV12-4 and TRBJ2-5, with TRBD2 identical over 10 bases. Unmatched junction bases numbered 2, after V lost 4 bases and J lost 3 bases. The CDR3 spans 14 residues. The CDR3 sequence is CASSSLAGEETQYF. In nucleotides, the CDR3 is TGTGCCAGCAGTTCCCTAGCGGGAGAAGAGACCCAGTACTTC.

Concerning this clonotype itself: The germline gene is not matched at one end of the junction; a read error may be the cause. The V call is TRBV9, the J call TRBJ2-5; TRBD1 matches at 7 bases. The germline V gene encodes CDR1 SGDLS and CDR2 YYNGEE. This CDR3 spans 15 amino acids. This CDR3 is CASSPWDRPQDTQYF. For the CDR3, the DNA is TGTGCCAGCAGCCCCTGGGACAGACCCCAAGATACCCAGTACTTC.

This clonotype was counted many times. This rearrangement joins TRBV12-3 or TRBV12-4 to TRBJ2-7; the D gene is possibly TRBD2 (5 bases). V shed 1 base and J shed 4 bases, with 11 bases lying between them. The CDR3 runs to 14 residues. The CDR3 reads CASSLDTGWYEQYF. CDR3 DNA: TGTGCCAGCAGTTTAGATACGGGGTGGTACGAGCAGTACTTC.

This clonotype was recorded a few times. The chain joins TRBV27 to TRBJ2-3, with 7 bases matching TRBD1. The CDR3 totals 16 residues. The ends lost 6 bases at V and 2 bases at J; junction bases unmatched: 11. Per germline, CDR1 MNHEY and CDR2 SMNVEV (reference sequence). CDR3 amino acids: CASRFLGQYYTDTQYF. The CDR3 nucleotides are TGTGCCAGCAGATTCCTGGGACAGTACTACACAGATACGCAGTATTTT.

This clonotype showed up just a few times. The chain is built from TRBV6-1 and TRBJ2-7; D possibly corresponds to TRBD2 (7 bases). The CDR3 runs to 15 residues. Germline V gene sequence: CDR1 MNHNS, CDR2 SASEGT. The V end was cut by 0 bases, the J end by 3 bases, with 12 bases between. CDR3 loop: CASSEAGGGSYEQYF. CDR3 nucleotides: TGTGCCAGCAGTGAAGCGGGAGGGGGGAGCTACGAGCAGTACTTC.

This clonotype was picked up a small number of times. The chain employs TRBV28 and TRBJ2-7, with no clear D. Germline CDR1 is MDHEN and CDR2 is SYDVKM. Trimming cost V 2 bases and J 0 bases, with 8 bases left between them. The CDR3 has 14 residues. The CDR3 DNA reads as TGTGCCAGCAGTTTACTCCAGAGCTCCTACGAGCAGTACTTC. As protein: CASSLLQSSYEQYF.

This chain connects TRBV29-1 to TRBJ2-3; possible D gene TRBD1, 6 bases. This CDR3 contains 13 residues. The V gene lost 4 bases and the J gene lost 1 base, with 9 bases spanning the gap. Germline V lookup: CDR1 SQVTM, CDR2 ANQGSEA. CDR3 sequence: CSVAGDGTDTQYF. CDR3 nucleotides: TGCAGCGTTGCAGGGGACGGCACAGATACGCAGTATTTT.

V gene TRBV29-1 combines with J gene TRBJ1-1; 7 bases map to TRBD1. CDR1 is SQVTM, CDR2 ANQGSEA, per germline. This CDR3 spans 14 amino acids. Trimming at V came to 4 bases and at J to 1 base, leaving 6 bases not matched to a gene. CDR3 amino acids: CSVAQGGGNTEAFF. CDR3 nucleotides: TGCAGCGTTGCCCAGGGGGGGGGGAACACTGAAGCTTTCTTT. Full variable domain (remainder filled in from reference TRBV29-1 and TRBJ1-1): SAVISQKPSRDICQRGTSLTIQCQVDSQVTMMFWYRQQPGQSLTLIATANQGSEATYESGFVIDKFPISRPNLTFSTLTVSNMSPEDSSIYLCSVAQGGGNTEAFFGQGTRLTVV.

This clonotype was counted between two and nine times. This chain uses TRBV5-1 with TRBJ2-7; D may be TRBD1 (5 bases). V was cut by 1 base and J by 7 bases, with 15 bases left in between. The CDR3 length is 14 residues. CDR1 is SGHRS and CDR2 is YFSETQ in the germline V gene. CDR3 DNA sequence: TGCGCCAGCAGCTTGCTTCAGGGAAGATGGGAGCAGTACTTC. This codes for CASSLLQGRWEQYF.

This clonotype was observed many times. J is TRBJ2-1 and V is TRBV20-1, with a tentative D call TRBD2 (6 bases). Germline CDR1 reads DFQATT; CDR2 reads SNEGSKA (reference sequence). V lost 3 bases and J 2 bases, leaving 17 bases between the germline ends. The CDR3 is 16 residues long. CDR3 loop: CSARPGVPTAYNEQFF. The CDR3 DNA sequence: TGCAGTGCTAGGCCGGGAGTCCCCACCGCCTACAATGAGCAGTTCTTC.

This clonotype was counted ten times or more. This rearrangement joins TRBV7-2 to TRBJ1-6, with a tentative D call TRBD1 (6 bases). Trimming stripped 6 bases from V and 13 bases from J, with 10 bases between. There are 11 residues in the CDR3. Germline-derived CDR1 and CDR2 are SGHTA and FQGNSA. CDR3 residues: CASSSQGPLHF. CDR3 sequence (DNA): TGTGCCAGCAGTTCTCAGGGGCCCCTCCACTTT.

The chain has TRBV10-3 and TRBJ1-4; D is ambiguous. CDR3 length equals 14 residues. Germline V gene lookup returns CDR1 ENHRY and CDR2 SYGVKD. Trimming took off 1 base at V and 4 bases at J, with 7 bases between the two ends. As DNA, the CDR3 is TGTGCCATCAGTGAGTACAGCCGTAATGAAAAACTGTTTTTT. This encodes CAISEYSRNEKLFF.

The rearrangement links TRBV7-8 to TRBJ2-7; TRBD1 aligns across 8 bases. CDR1 is SGHVS, CDR2 FQNEAQ, per germline. CDR3 length: 18 residues. Trimming took 0 bases from V and 0 from J; bases not matched to a gene: 10. The CDR3 is CASSLADREQRSSYEQYF. The CDR3 region has the DNA TGTGCCAGCAGCTTAGCGGACAGGGAGCAGCGGAGCTCCTACGAGCAGTACTTC.

This chain connects TRBV30 to TRBJ2-5; 8 nucleotides match TRBD2. V gave up 2 bases and J gave up 5 bases; unmatched junction bases: 10. Germline CDR1 GTSNPN, CDR2 SVGIG (reference sequence). The CDR3 totals 15 residues. CDR3 region: CAWSIAGGFGETQYF. The CDR3 bases are TGTGCCTGGAGTATCGCGGGAGGATTTGGGGAGACCCAGTACTTC.

This clonotype was observed a handful of times. The J gene is TRBJ2-1, the V gene TRBV6-4; D is possibly TRBD2 (5 bases). Deletions cut 3 bases from V and 6 bases from J, with 12 bases between. Germline V gives CDR1 MRHNA, CDR2 SNTAGT. The length of the CDR3 is 14 residues. The CDR3 loop reads CASSERVNSNEQFF. In DNA, the CDR3 is TGTGCCAGCAGTGAGCGGGTAAACTCCAATGAGCAGTTCTTC.